This T cell receptor (beta chain) was obtained from a study of T cell clonality in common variable immunodeficiency. Study-wide results and caveats: Fewer TCRbeta clones were shared among CVID subjects than controls.

TCRdb keeps only in-frame clones here, not all; method: immunoSEQ multiplex PCR. The data show about 52,000 clones, with none appearing a single time. This clone was detected many times. The antigen remains undetermined. Read data end 3 residues before the CDR3 end; the end is taken from the germline J gene. Germline V gene data show CDR1 as MNHEY and CDR2 as SVGEGT. The junction had 7 bases not matched to a gene; V was cut back by 5 bases and J by 4 bases. This CDR3 is 14 amino acids long. This chain links TRBV6-2 or TRBV6-3 with TRBJ1-1; 7 bases match TRBD1. The sequencing sample was made of peripheral blood mononuclear cells. The receptor comes from a person aged 18-70 years in good health. Partial CDR3 DNA: TGTGCCAGCAGTAACGGACAGGTGGTCACTGAA. Translation gives CASSNGQVVTE. The whole CDR3 sequence reads CASSNGQVVTEAFF.